The present TCR beta chain was sequenced within a study of Graves' ophthalmopathy and Graves' hyperthyroidism. RNA transcripts served as template for amplifying TCR beta CDR3 sequences. RT-PCR with HTBI primers came first, then second-round multiplex PCR. TCRdb recomputed calls from the multiplex PCR reads with MiXCR, one row per CDR3 protein. This sample carries 200,000 to 300,000 distinct CDR3 sequences, approximately 42% of them seen once, and the ten largest clones take less than 50%. Sequenced: peripheral blood. This TCR was recovered from an adult man with Graves' ophthalmopathy.

This CDR3 is CASSLGTGLPAGRYEQYF. In DNA form, the CDR3 reads TGCGCCAGCAGCTTGGGGACAGGGTTACCAGCCGGACGCTACGAGCAGTACTTC. The chain is built from TRBV5-1 and TRBJ2-7; 8 bases match TRBD1. The CDR3 loop spans 18 amino acids. The J segment lost 3 bases and the V segment lost 0 bases, leaving 14 bases of the junction unmatched. The V gene's germline CDR1 is SGHRS and CDR2 YFSETQ.